Presented here are 10 T cell receptor beta chains from one specimen sequenced in a study of persistence of HIV-infected CD4 T cells. An overlapping HIV-1 Gag peptide pool stimulated these cells at about 0.9 ug/peptide/mL. CD40L/CD69 double-negative CD45RO-high memory CD4+ T cells were collected. Sequencing used immunoSEQ version 4 in survey mode. Clones were sequenced by immunoSEQ multiplex PCR, and TCRdb holds only the in-frame ones, with some missing. Of around 30,000 clones listed, 65% to 90% were seen once; the top ten hold 15% to 20%. Their specific antigens are unknown. This specimen consisted of CD4+ T cells sorted from PBMCs after approximately 19-hour stimulation, obtained from a patient who received antiretroviral therapy. The receptors stem from an adult woman with HIV who was CMV-seropositive.

The V call is TRBV18, the J call TRBJ1-2, with 7 nucleotides matching TRBD1. CDR3 length: 16 amino acids. Germline lookup yields CDR1 KGHSH and CDR2 LQKENI. V was clipped by 6 bases and J by 2 bases; unmatched bases: 12. The CDR3: CASSSTEGAPNYGYTF. The CDR3 DNA reads as TGTGCCAGCTCGTCGACCGAGGGGGCGCCCAACTATGGCTACACCTTC.

This clone was seen a handful of times. The chain uses TRBV2 and TRBJ1-2, with 7 positions matching TRBD1. Germline V CDR1 and CDR2: SNHLY, FYNNEI. The CDR3 loop spans 14 amino acids. The J segment lost 4 bases and the V segment lost 7 bases, leaving 9 bases of the junction unmatched. CDR3 in DNA: TGTGCCAGCATTGGGGACAGTGGGGCCTATGGCTACACCTTC. Residues: CASIGDSGAYGYTF.

The table lists this clone with a count of one. J is TRBJ1-2 and V is TRBV28; no firm D call. This CDR3 has 15 residues. V lost 7 bases and J lost 3, with 18 bases in between. Germline CDR1 is MDHEN and CDR2 is SYDVKM. For the CDR3, the DNA is TGTGCCAGCATGCCGTCCCTCTTCAGCCACTATGGCTACACCTTC. Translation: CASMPSLFSHYGYTF.

V usage is TRBV12-3 or TRBV12-4 and J usage is TRBJ2-1; D ambiguous. This CDR3 region has 13 residues. Trimming removed 6 bases at V and 0 bases at J, with 6 bases between. The CDR3 region has the DNA TGTGCCAGCAGCCAGAGCTCCTACAATGAGCAGTTCTTC. This gives the protein CASSQSSYNEQFF.

This clone was picked up one time. The gene calls are TRBV5-8 and TRBJ2-1; 8 bases align to TRBD2. This CDR3 spans 15 amino acids. With 1 base clipped from V and 4 bases from J, the junction kept 4 bases outside the gene matches. Germline V gives CDR1 SGHTS, CDR2 YDEGEE. The CDR3 loop is CASSLRGGSYNEQFF. In DNA form, the CDR3 reads TGTGCCAGCAGCTTGCGGGGGGGGAGTTACAATGAGCAGTTCTTC.

CDR3 DNA: TGTGCCAGTAGTATGGGGACAGGAATGGCTGGCTACACCTTC. Its protein product is CASSMGTGMAGYTF. This rearrangement joins TRBV19 to TRBJ1-2; 8 bases are shared with TRBD1. The CDR3 runs to 14 residues. Germline CDR1 reads LNHDA; CDR2 reads SQIVND (reference sequence). Germline trimming cut 3 bases from V and 7 bases from J; bases unmatched to any gene: 7.

The chain is built from TRBV18 and TRBJ1-1; D gene unclear. Trimming shortened V by 2 bases and J by 4 bases, and 11 bases separated the two germline ends. Per the germline V gene, CDR1 is KGHSH and CDR2 is LQKENI. CDR3 length: 14 amino acids. In DNA form, the CDR3 reads TGTGCCAGCTCACCAAATCGGTGGGGCACTGAAGCTTTCTTT. Translation: CASSPNRWGTEAFF.

Of note for this clone: This CDR3 is also generated by other DNA sequences in the sample. The chain uses TRBV7-9 and TRBJ1-1; D remains ambiguous. Trimming pared 3 bases from V and 0 bases from J, leaving 5 bases between. Germline CDR1 and CDR2: SEHNR and FQNEAQ (reference sequence). This CDR3 has 13 residues. The CDR3 bases are TGTGCCAGCAGCTTGGATATGAACACTGAAGCTTTCTTT. Translation: CASSLDMNTEAFF.

V gene TRBV6-4 combines with J gene TRBJ2-2; no firm D call. V lost 8 bases, J lost 4 bases, and 11 bases lay in between. The CDR3 loop spans 13 amino acids. Germline values: CDR1 MRHNA, CDR2 SNTAGT. The CDR3 nucleotides are TGTGCCAGCTCGGCTACTCCCACCGGGGAGCTGTTTTTT. This sequence encodes CASSATPTGELFF.

The rearrangement links TRBV28 to TRBJ1-5; 7 positions match TRBD1. Per germline, CDR1 MDHEN and CDR2 SYDVKM. Losses at the gene ends were 8 bases for V and 4 bases for J; bases not matched to a gene: 17. This CDR3 is 17 amino acids long. CDR3 amino acids: CASPPRQGDTLNQPQHF. The CDR3 DNA follows: TGTGCCAGCCCACCCCGACAGGGTGATACCCTAAATCAGCCCCAGCATTTT.